A single sample is the source of the 30 T cell receptor beta chains below, sequenced in a study of blood T cell repertoires in COVID-19. The repertoire was sequenced with immunoSEQ multiplex PCR; TCRdb's copy has only in-frame clones and lacks some. The sample has fewer than 250,000 clones, roughly 80% seen once. Sequencing was carried out using peripheral blood. These TCRs come from a woman in her sixties with active or convalescent COVID-19.

The chain recombines TRBV6-5 with TRBJ1-2; tentative D call: TRBD1 (5 bases). The CDR3 loop spans 15 amino acids. Trimming cost V 1 base and J 4 bases, with 13 bases left between them. From germline, CDR1 is MNHEY and CDR2 SVGAGI. The chain's CDR3 is CASSYFAGWGYGYTF. In DNA, the CDR3 is TGTGCCAGCAGTTACTTCGCAGGGTGGGGCTATGGCTACACCTTC.

CDR3 protein: CASSARQPDSGNTIYF. The CDR3 DNA reads as TGTGCCAGCAGCGCTCGACAGCCGGACTCTGGAAACACCATATATTTT. The chain has TRBV9 and TRBJ1-3, with D tentatively TRBD1 (5 bases). V dropped 3 bases and J dropped 0 bases, with 13 bases sitting between them. This CDR3 contains 16 residues. Germline CDR1 reads SGDLS; CDR2 reads YYNGEE. Looking up the rest from reference TRBV9 and TRBJ1-3 gives the full variable domain: DSGVTQTPKHLITATGQRVTLRCSPRSGDLSVYWYQQSLDQGLQFLIQYYNGEERAKGNILERFSAQQFPDLHSELNLSSLELGDSALYFCASSARQPDSGNTIYFGEGSWLTVV.

The J gene is TRBJ2-5, the V gene TRBV29-1; 12 bases map to TRBD2. The CDR3 is made up of 15 amino acids. Germline V gene data show CDR1 as SQVTM and CDR2 as ANQGSEA. The J segment lost 4 bases and the V segment lost 6 bases, leaving 9 bases of the junction unmatched. The CDR3 here is CSVGRGGLAGETQYF. Here the CDR3 DNA reads TGCAGCGTCGGGAGGGGGGGACTAGCGGGAGAGACCCAGTACTTC.

The chain couples TRBV19 to TRBJ1-1; tentatively, D is TRBD1 (6 bases). The CDR3 is 14 amino acids. Germline V gives CDR1 LNHDA, CDR2 SQIVND (reference sequence). V was shortened by 5 bases and J by 3 bases, with 13 bases between the two germline ends. The CDR3 loop reads CASSSRGGYTEAFF. The CDR3 DNA sequence: TGTGCCAGTAGTTCCAGGGGTGGGTACACTGAAGCTTTCTTT.

The chain employs TRBV7-2 and TRBJ1-2; D is uncertain. Trimming removed 1 base at V and 4 bases at J, with 10 bases between. This CDR3 has 14 amino acids. In germline, CDR1 is SGHTA, CDR2 FQGNSA. The CDR3 spells CASSLDAGIYGYTF. The CDR3 nucleotides read TGTGCCAGCAGCTTAGATGCGGGGATCTATGGCTACACCTTC.

This rearrangement joins TRBV14 to TRBJ1-4; 8 bases match TRBD1. This CDR3 region has 16 residues. V gave up 3 bases and J gave up 5 bases; unmatched junction bases: 8. Looked up from germline, CDR1 is SGHDN and CDR2 is FVKESK. CDR3 amino acids: CASSHINRGLNEKLFF. The CDR3 nucleotides read TGTGCCAGCAGCCATATTAACAGGGGGTTGAATGAAAAACTGTTTTTT.

This chain connects TRBV28 to TRBJ1-2, with D unresolved. V gave up 3 bases and J gave up 0 bases, with 5 bases separating them. CDR3 length: 13 amino acids. Germline CDR1 is MDHEN and CDR2 is SYDVKM. The CDR3 spells CASSFRANYGYTF. The CDR3 DNA sequence: TGTGCCAGCAGTTTCCGGGCTAACTATGGCTACACCTTC.

The rearrangement uses TRBV19 and TRBJ2-5; 7 bases line up with TRBD2. Germline V lookup: CDR1 LNHDA, CDR2 SQIVND (reference sequence). The CDR3 length is 15 residues. Trimming took 7 bases from V and 5 from J; bases not matched to a gene: 13. DNA of the CDR3: TGTGCCAGTACCCCCTCCCTAGCGGCCCGGGAGACCCAGTACTTC. Translation: CASTPSLAARETQYF.

In its sample, this clone was seen a few times. The chain links TRBV6-1 to TRBJ1-2; no firm D call. CDR3 length: 12 amino acids. V dropped 2 bases and J dropped 4 bases, with 5 bases sitting between them. Germline V gene lookup returns CDR1 MNHNS and CDR2 SASEGT. In nucleotides, the CDR3 is TGTGCCAGCAGTGAAAACAGCTATGGCTACACCTTC. The encoded protein is CASSENSYGYTF.

This clone was observed once. Sequence at one end of the junction differs from germline and may be a read error. V is TRBV3-1 (or the pseudogene TRBV3-2) and J is TRBJ1-2; 7 bases fit TRBD1. The germline CDR1 and CDR2 sequences are LGHDT and YNNKEL (reference sequence). The CDR3 is 11 amino acids. The CDR3 sequence is CASSTGDSLLF. DNA for the CDR3: TGTGCCAGCAGTACAGGGGACAGCCTTCTTTTC.

The gene calls are TRBV24-1 and TRBJ2-2; D gene ambiguous. Germline V gives CDR1 KGHDR, CDR2 SFDVKD. This CDR3 is built from 12 residues. Trimming removed 7 bases from V and 6 bases from J, with 8 bases in between. The CDR3 sequence: CATRSGPGELFF. In DNA, the CDR3 is TGTGCCACCAGATCGGGTCCCGGGGAGCTGTTTTTT.

This chain joins TRBV11-3 and TRBJ1-1; D not resolved. The CDR3 is 13 residues long. V lost 3 bases to trimming and J lost 0 bases, with 5 bases between them. Germline lookup yields CDR1 SGHNT and CDR2 YENEEA. The CDR3 nucleotides are TGTGCCAGCAGCTTCAGGATGAACACTGAAGCTTTCTTT. Translation: CASSFRMNTEAFF. The whole variable domain, filled in from reference TRBV11-3 and TRBJ1-1, reads EAGVVQSPRYKIIEKKQPVAFWCNPISGHNTLYWYLQNLGQGPELLIRYENEEAVDDSQLPKDRFSAERLKGVDSTLKIQPAELGDSAVYLCASSFRMNTEAFFGQGTRLTVV.

The rearrangement joins TRBV30 to TRBJ2-5; a possible D gene is TRBD2 (5 bases). The germline gives CDR1 GTSNPN, CDR2 SVGIG (reference sequence). The CDR3 is 16 residues long. Trimming removed 4 bases at V and 2 bases at J, with 20 bases between. CDR3 loop: CAWISGWSSVQETQYF. CDR3 nucleotide sequence: TGTGCCTGGATAAGCGGCTGGAGTAGCGTTCAAGAGACCCAGTACTTC.

This clone was recorded once. The chain carries TRBV19 and TRBJ1-3; D uncertain. The CDR3 sequence is 14 residues long. From germline, CDR1 is LNHDA and CDR2 SQIVND (reference sequence). V lost 7 bases and J lost 4, with 14 bases in between. CDR3 in DNA: TGTGCCAGTATTGGGAGGGATTACGGAAACACCATATATTTT. This translates into CASIGRDYGNTIYF.

The chain joins TRBV24-1 to TRBJ2-4, with TRBD1 as a possible D gene (6 bases). Deletions cut 1 base from V and 4 bases from J, with 19 bases between. The germline CDR1 and CDR2 sequences are KGHDR and SFDVKD. CDR3 length equals 18 residues. For the CDR3, the DNA is TGTGCCACCAGTGATTTAGAGTCGACGCCAGGGGAGAAAAACATTCAGTACTTC. Translating gives CATSDLESTPGEKNIQYF.

A single count supports this clone. This chain links TRBV6-5 with TRBJ2-7; TRBD1 might be the D (6 bases). The germline V gene encodes CDR1 MNHEY and CDR2 SVGAGI. Trimming took off 6 bases at V and 2 bases at J, with 17 bases between the two ends. The CDR3 covers 15 residues. DNA for the CDR3: TGTGCCAGCAGCCCCAGGGCAGGGGTTACCTACGAGCAGTACGTC. Its protein product is CASSPRAGVTYEQYV.

The chain employs TRBV11-2 and TRBJ1-1; 7 bases map to TRBD1. This CDR3 spans 15 amino acids. CDR1 and CDR2 (germline): SGHAT, FQNNGV. V was pared by 0 bases and J by 4 bases, with 5 bases of the junction left unmatched. The DNA for the CDR3 is TGTGCCAGCAGCTTAGATTGGACAGGCGGCACTGAAGCTTTCTTT. It specifies CASSLDWTGGTEAFF.

The chain carries TRBV3-1 (or the pseudogene TRBV3-2) and TRBJ2-3, with D perhaps matching TRBD1 (5 bases). CDR3 size: 14 residues. V lost 2 bases and J lost 4, with 10 bases in between. Germline V gene sequence: CDR1 LGHDT, CDR2 YNNKEL (reference sequence). DNA for the CDR3: TGTGCCAGCAGCCAACCGTTAGGGGCAGATACGCAGTATTTT. Amino acid sequence: CASSQPLGADTQYF.

In DNA form, the CDR3 reads TGTGCCTGGAGTGTCCCGACGGAGCGGGGTTACGAGCAGTACTTC. Its translation: CAWSVPTERGYEQYF. The chain couples TRBV30 to TRBJ2-7; 7 bases line up with TRBD2. The CDR3 is made up of 15 amino acids. V dropped 0 bases and J dropped 4; count of bases not matched to a gene: 9. Per the germline V gene, CDR1 is GTSNPN and CDR2 is SVGIG (reference sequence).

The J gene is TRBJ2-3, the V gene TRBV5-1; D perhaps matches TRBD2 (7 bases). V lost 7 bases and J lost 3, with 15 bases in between. This CDR3 comprises 14 residues. CDR1 and CDR2 (germline): SGHRS, YFSETQ. CDR3 in amino acids: CASHEGGRTDTQYF. CDR3 bases: TGCGCCAGCCACGAGGGGGGGCGGACAGATACGCAGTATTTT.

CDR3 bases: TGTGCCATCTCACCGGGACTCTCCTACGAGCAGTACTTC. Residues: CAISPGLSYEQYF. The V and J genes are TRBV10-3 and TRBJ2-7; a possible D gene is TRBD2 (6 bases). Germline CDR1 reads ENHRY; CDR2 reads SYGVKD. The CDR3 is made up of 13 amino acids. V dropped 8 bases and J dropped 0 bases, with 11 bases sitting between them.

The chain couples TRBV6-5 to TRBJ1-6; D remains ambiguous. Germline V gene sequence: CDR1 MNHEY, CDR2 SVGAGI. V lost 6 bases and J lost 7, with 4 bases in between. The CDR3 extends over 11 amino acids. The CDR3 bases are TGTGCCAGCAGCGAGAATTCACCCCTCCACTTT. This sequence encodes CASSENSPLHF.

The CDR3 region has the DNA TGTGCCAGCAGCACTGTTGTCCAAGAGACCCAGTACTTC. This codes for CASSTVVQETQYF. The V gene is TRBV6-5, the J gene TRBJ2-5; unclear D gene. V was shortened by 6 bases and J by 1 base, with 9 bases between the two germline ends. The CDR3 covers 13 residues. The germline V gene has CDR1 MNHEY and CDR2 SVGAGI.

The rearrangement links TRBV3-1 (or the pseudogene TRBV3-2) to TRBJ2-7; no definite D call. V was trimmed by 3 bases and J by 6 bases, leaving 6 bases between them. Germline V gene data show CDR1 as LGHDT and CDR2 as YNNKEL (reference sequence). The CDR3 sequence is 11 residues long. This CDR3 is CASSQRTEQYF. CDR3 bases: TGTGCCAGCAGCCAGAGAACCGAGCAGTACTTC.

This chain uses TRBV6-6 with TRBJ2-5; 8 nucleotides align to TRBD2. The V and J ends lost 4 bases and 5 bases, in that order; junction bases with no gene match: 3. Germline V gene lookup returns CDR1 MNHNY and CDR2 SVGAGI (reference sequence). The CDR3 sequence is 13 residues long. For the CDR3, the DNA is TGTGCCAGCAGTTCCTCGGGGGGGGAGACCCAGTACTTC. It codes for CASSSSGGETQYF.

This clone was found a few times. The V and J genes are TRBV4-1 and TRBJ1-4; D might be TRBD1 (6 bases). This CDR3 is built from 16 residues. Germline V gives CDR1 MGHRA, CDR2 YSYEKL. V was clipped by 4 bases and J by 5 bases, with 17 bases between them. In DNA, the CDR3 is TGCGCCAGCAGCCGCCGCACCAGGGGAGACAATGAAAAACTGTTTTTT. Encoded protein: CASSRRTRGDNEKLFF.

The gene calls are TRBV5-6 and TRBJ2-3, with 9 bases matching TRBD2. The CDR3 runs 15 residues. After removal of 5 bases from V and 0 bases from J, the junction contained 4 bases not matched to a gene. Germline V CDR1 and CDR2: SGHDT, YYEEEE. The CDR3 sequence: CASRRLAVSTDTQYF. CDR3 coding DNA: TGTGCCAGCAGACGACTAGCGGTTAGCACAGATACGCAGTATTTT.

The chain has TRBV12-3 or TRBV12-4 and TRBJ1-2; a weak D match, TRBD1 (5 bases). V lost 1 base to trimming and J lost 4 bases, with 7 bases between them. This CDR3 is 13 amino acids long. CDR3 nucleotides: TGTGCCAGCAGTTTAGGGGGGGTCTATGGCTACACCTTC. Translated, it gives CASSLGGVYGYTF.

This clone was seen a few times. V is TRBV2 and J is TRBJ1-5, with D unresolved. Germline CDR1 SNHLY, CDR2 FYNNEI. CDR3 length: 13 amino acids. The V end lost 8 bases, the J end lost 3 bases, and 11 bases lay between the germline ends. The CDR3 here is CASQMVTNQPQHF. The CDR3 DNA is TGTGCCAGCCAGATGGTAACCAATCAGCCCCAGCATTTT.

This clone was observed once. V usage is TRBV6-5 and J usage is TRBJ1-2, with D possibly TRBD1 on 5 matching bases. V lost 1 base and J 8 bases, leaving 11 bases between the germline ends. There are 13 residues in the CDR3. Germline lookup yields CDR1 MNHEY and CDR2 SVGAGI. The CDR3, as DNA: TGTGCCAGCAGTTACTATGGGAGGGGCGGCTACACCTTC. Translating it yields CASSYYGRGGYTF.